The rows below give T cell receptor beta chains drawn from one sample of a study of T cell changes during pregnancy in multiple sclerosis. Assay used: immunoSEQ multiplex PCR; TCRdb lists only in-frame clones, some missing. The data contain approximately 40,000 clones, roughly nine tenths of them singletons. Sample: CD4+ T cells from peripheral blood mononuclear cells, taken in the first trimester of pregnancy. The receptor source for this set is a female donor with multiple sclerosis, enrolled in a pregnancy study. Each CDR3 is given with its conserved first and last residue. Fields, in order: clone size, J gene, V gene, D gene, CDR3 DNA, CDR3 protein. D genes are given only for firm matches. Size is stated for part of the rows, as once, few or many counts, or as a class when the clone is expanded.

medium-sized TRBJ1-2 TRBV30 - TGTGCCTGGAAGGCAGGCATCGGCTACACCTTC CAWKAGIGYTF
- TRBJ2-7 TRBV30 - TGTGCCTGGAGTGTGCCAGGCCTCCGTAGCTCCTACGAGCAGTACTTC CAWSVPGLRSSYEQYF
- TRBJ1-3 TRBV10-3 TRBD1 TGTGCCATCAGTGAGCCAACAGGGGTAACAGGAAACACCATATATTTT CAISEPTGVTGNTIYF
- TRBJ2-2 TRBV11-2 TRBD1 TGTGCCAGCAGCTTGCAGGGGGCCTCCAGGGAGCTGTTTTTT CASSLQGASRELFF
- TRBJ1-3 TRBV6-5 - TGTGCCAGCAGTTATCTCACAGGGAGTTATGGAAACACCATATATTTT CASSYLTGSYGNTIYF
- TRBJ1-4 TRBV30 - TGTGCCTGGAAGTGGACAGCAAATGAAAAACTGTTTTTT CAWKWTANEKLFF
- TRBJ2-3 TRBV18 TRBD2 TGTGCCAGCTCACCTCTACGGGAGGCAGATACGCAGTATTTT CASSPLREADTQYF
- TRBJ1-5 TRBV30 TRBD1 TGTGCCTGGAGTGTAACCCCCGGGACAGTCCATCAGCCCCAGCATTTT CAWSVTPGTVHQPQHF
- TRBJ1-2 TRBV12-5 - TGTGCTAGTGGTTTGGTGAGCGGGAAAATATTGTATGGCTACACCTTC CASGLVSGKILYGYTF
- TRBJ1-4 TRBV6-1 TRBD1 TGTGCCAGCAGCCCCAGGGGGATCAAACTGTTTTTT CASSPRGIKLFF
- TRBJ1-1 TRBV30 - TGTGCCTGGAGTGTCGGGCAGGGCCGGACTGAAGCTTTCTTT CAWSVGQGRTEAFF
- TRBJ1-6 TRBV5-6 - TGTGCCAGCAGCTTGGTACAGGGTAATTCACCCCTCCACTTT CASSLVQGNSPLHF
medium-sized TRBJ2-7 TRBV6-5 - TGTGCCAGCAGTTACTCGACTTACGGCTCCTACGAGCAGTACTTC CASSYSTYGSYEQYF
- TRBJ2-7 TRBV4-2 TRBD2 TGTGCCAGCAGCCAAGAGGCCCTACTAGCGGGAGACGCCTACGAGCAGTACTTC CASSQEALLAGDAYEQYF
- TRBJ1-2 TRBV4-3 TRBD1 TGCGCCAGCAGCCACGAGCGAGACAGGGCGGTCTATGGCTACACCTTC CASSHERDRAVYGYTF
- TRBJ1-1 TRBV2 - TGTGCCCGCCAGAGCCTTACCGGGACTTCACTGAACACTGAAGCTTTCTTT CARQSLTGTSLNTEAFF
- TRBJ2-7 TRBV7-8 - TGTGCCAGCAGCTTAGGGGAGATGGGCTACGAGCAGTACTTC CASSLGEMGYEQYF
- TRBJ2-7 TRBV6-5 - TGTGCCAGCAGAGCGGACTCCTACGAGCAGTACTTC CASRADSYEQYF
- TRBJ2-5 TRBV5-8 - TGTGCCAGCAGCAAGGACAGAGAGGAGACCCAGTACTTC CASSKDREETQYF
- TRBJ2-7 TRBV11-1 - TGTGCCAGCAGCTTAAATCCCGGCCCGGGGATCGAGCAGTACTTC CASSLNPGPGIEQYF
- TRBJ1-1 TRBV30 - TGTGCCTGGAGTGTACTGGCGGCGGGCACTGAAGCTTTCTTT CAWSVLAAGTEAFF
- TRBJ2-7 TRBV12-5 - TGTGCTAGTGGTTTGGTACAGGTTGGGCAGGGGTACGAGCAGTACTTC CASGLVQVGQGYEQYF
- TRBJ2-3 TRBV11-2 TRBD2 TGTGCCAGCAGCCCACGACTAGCGGGGGACACAGATACGCAGTATTTT CASSPRLAGDTDTQYF
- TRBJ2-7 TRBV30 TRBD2 TGTGCCTGCCTAAGGCCGGGAGGTGGGTCCTACGAGCAGTACTTC CACLRPGGGSYEQYF
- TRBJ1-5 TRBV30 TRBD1 TGTGCCTGGGGGAGGACAGGGGAGCAGCCCCAGCATTTT CAWGRTGEQPQHF
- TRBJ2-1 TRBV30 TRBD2 TGTGCCTGGAGCGCGGGCCGTACTAGCGGAGTCTACAATGAGCAGTTCTTC CAWSAGRTSGVYNEQFF
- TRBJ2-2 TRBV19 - TGTGCCAGTACGGATCAGGTTCGTGACACCGGGGAGCTGTTTTTT CASTDQVRDTGELFF
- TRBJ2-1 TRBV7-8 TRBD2 TGTGCCAGCACCCTAGCGGGAGTCCAGGTGAATGAGCAGTTCTTC CASTLAGVQVNEQFF
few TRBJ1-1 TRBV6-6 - TGTGCCAGCAGCCCTCAGGGGCATACTGAAGCTTTCTTT CASSPQGHTEAFF
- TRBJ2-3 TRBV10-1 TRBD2 TGCGCCAGCAGTATACTAGCGGGAGGGGTAGATACGCAGTATTTT CASSILAGGVDTQYF
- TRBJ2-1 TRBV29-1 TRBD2 TGCAGCGTGGCTGTACGGGGGGAGAACAATGAGCAGTTCTTC CSVAVRGENNEQFF
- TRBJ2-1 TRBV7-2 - TGTGCCAGCAGCTCCTCGACTAGTTTCTACAATGAGCAGTTCTTC CASSSSTSFYNEQFF
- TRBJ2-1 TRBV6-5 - TGTGCCAGCAGAACCTACGACAATGAGCAGTTCTTC CASRTYDNEQFF
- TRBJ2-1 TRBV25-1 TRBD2 TGTGCCAGCAGTGAATTACGAGGGACTAGCGGGAGCTACAATGAGCAGTTCTTC CASSELRGTSGSYNEQFF
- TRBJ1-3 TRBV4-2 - TGTGCCAGCAGCCCCCCTTGGGGGGAAGACGGAAACACCATATATTTT CASSPPWGEDGNTIYF
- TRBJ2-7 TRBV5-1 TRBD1 TGCGCCAGCAGAATCAGCGAGACAGGGGCCTACGAGCAGTACTTC CASRISETGAYEQYF
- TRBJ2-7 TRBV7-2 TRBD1 TGTGCCAGCAGCTTAGTCCAGGGGGCGAGGTACGAGCAGTACTTC CASSLVQGARYEQYF
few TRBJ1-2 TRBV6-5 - TGTGCCAGCAGTTACTCGGGAGGTTATGGCTACACCTTC CASSYSGGYGYTF
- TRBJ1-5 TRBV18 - TGTGCCAGCTCACGTGGGACGGGAGATCAGCCCCAGCATTTT CASSRGTGDQPQHF